These 25 T cell receptor beta chains were all obtained from the same sample, sequenced in a study of OX40 agonist ivuxolimab in advanced cancers. The protocol was immunoSEQ multiplex PCR, while the TCRdb copy is restricted to in-frame clones and leaves out a portion. Here the sample spans more than 95,000 clones, 85% to 95% being singletons. This sample comprised CD4+ or CD8+ T cells sorted from blood, obtained in a trial of the OX40 agonist ivuxolimab. Receptors originate from an adult with an advanced solid tumor such as melanoma, head and neck, liver or kidney cancer.

The rearrangement joins TRBV28 to TRBJ1-2; 8 bases are shared with TRBD1. Looked up from germline, CDR1 is MDHEN and CDR2 is SYDVKM. V shed 7 bases and J 5 bases; nucleotides not matched to a gene: 9. The CDR3 loop spans 14 amino acids. The CDR3 DNA reads as TGTGCCAGCAATACCAGGGGGCGGGGATATGGCTACACCTTC. This translates into CASNTRGRGYGYTF.

This chain links TRBV11-3 with TRBJ1-1; 8 bases line up with TRBD1. Germline V gene data show CDR1 as SGHNT and CDR2 as YENEEA. The CDR3 is 12 residues long. V lost 5 bases and J lost 7; bases outside the gene matches: 3. The chain's CDR3 is CASSHRGGEAFF. The CDR3 bases are TGTGCCAGCAGCCACAGGGGGGGTGAAGCTTTCTTT.

V is TRBV30 and J is TRBJ1-1; possibly TRBD1 for D (5 bases). The germline gives CDR1 GTSNPN, CDR2 SVGIG (reference sequence). This CDR3 is 11 amino acids long. The CDR3: CASGRGTEAFF. The CDR3 DNA sequence: TGTGCGTCGGGACGGGGGACTGAAGCTTTCTTT.

The J gene is TRBJ1-1, the V gene TRBV20-1; D is undetermined. The V gene's germline CDR1 is DFQATT and CDR2 SNEGSKA (reference sequence). Trimming took 5 bases from V and 4 from J, leaving 8 bases between them. This CDR3 comprises 11 residues. The CDR3 DNA follows: TGCAGTGCTGCGCTGGGCACTGAAGCTTTCTTT. Protein product: CSAALGTEAFF.

The chain uses TRBV29-1 and TRBJ2-2, with 11 bases identical to TRBD2. In germline, CDR1 is SQVTM, CDR2 ANQGSEA. V lost 6 bases, J lost 5 bases, and 8 bases stayed unmatched. The CDR3 extends over 15 amino acids. CDR3 sequence (DNA): TGCAGCGTCAAACTAGCGGGAGTAGAGACCGGGGAGCTGTTTTTT. Protein product: CSVKLAGVETGELFF.

The J gene is TRBJ2-2, the V gene TRBV7-9, with 7 bases identical to TRBD1. J gave up 3 bases and V 4 bases, and 8 bases lay outside the gene matches. The CDR3 spans 16 residues. Germline V lookup: CDR1 SEHNR, CDR2 FQNEAQ (reference sequence). The CDR3 region is CASSSSGGRYTGELFF. DNA of the CDR3: TGTGCCAGCAGCTCGTCAGGGGGTCGCTACACCGGGGAGCTGTTTTTT. Using reference TRBV7-9 and TRBJ2-2 for the parts outside the CDR3, the full variable domain is DTGVSQNPRHKITKRGQNVTFRCDPISEHNRLYWYRQTLGQGPEFLTYFQNEAQLEKSRLLSDRFSAERPKGSFSTLEIQRTEQGDSAMYLCASSSSGGRYTGELFFGEGSRLTVL.

CDR3 DNA: TGTGCCAGCAGCGCCCAGGGCGATGAGCAGTTCTTC. Encoded protein: CASSAQGDEQFF. V usage is TRBV9 and J usage is TRBJ2-1; maybe TRBD1 (5 bases). CDR3 length: 12 amino acids. The germline V gene encodes CDR1 SGDLS and CDR2 YYNGEE. The germline V and J ends were trimmed by 3 bases and 8 bases, with 9 bases remaining between them.

The V and J genes are TRBV5-4 and TRBJ1-5; 10 nucleotides line up with TRBD1. Germline V gene data show CDR1 as SGHNT and CDR2 as YYREEE (reference sequence). Trimming removed 4 bases from V and 6 bases from J; junction bases left unmatched: 4. The CDR3 is 14 residues long. CDR3 protein: CASSIDRGRQPQHF. CDR3 nucleotides: TGTGCCAGCAGCATCGACAGGGGGCGTCAGCCCCAGCATTTT.

V and J are TRBV2 and TRBJ1-5; D ambiguous. V shed 7 bases and J shed 0 bases, with 10 bases lying between them. The CDR3 spans 14 residues. The V gene's germline CDR1 is SNHLY and CDR2 FYNNEI. CDR3 sequence reads: CASNFQFSNQPQHF. The CDR3 DNA reads as TGTGCCAGCAATTTCCAGTTTAGCAATCAGCCCCAGCATTTT.

The chain recombines TRBV5-1 with TRBJ2-1; D may correspond to TRBD1 or TRBD2 (5 bases each). Germline values: CDR1 SGHRS, CDR2 YFSETQ. Between the trimmed V and J ends, which lost 0 bases and 7 bases, there was a span of 5 bases. The CDR3 loop spans 12 amino acids. For the CDR3, the DNA is TGCGCCAGCAGCTTGGGGGGGAATGAGCAGTTCTTC. Residues: CASSLGGNEQFF.

The CDR3 region is CASSVGVVSEQYF. DNA for the CDR3: TGTGCCAGCAGCGTTGGGGTAGTGAGCGAGCAGTACTTC. This chain uses TRBV9 with TRBJ2-7; unclear D gene. The CDR3 runs to 13 residues. V was cut by 2 bases and J by 6 bases, with 12 bases left in between. Germline CDR1 is SGDLS and CDR2 is YYNGEE.

V gene TRBV28 combines with J gene TRBJ2-5; 11 nucleotides align to TRBD2. V was pared by 1 base and J by 0 bases, with 7 bases of the junction left unmatched. There are 18 residues in the CDR3. Germline loops: CDR1 MDHEN, CDR2 SYDVKM. The CDR3 bases are TGTGCCAGCAGTTTATTACTAGCGGGAGAGGGGGACCAAGAGACCCAGTACTTC. This encodes CASSLLLAGEGDQETQYF.

V is TRBV5-1 and J is TRBJ2-5; TRBD1 aligns across 8 bases. The V gene's germline CDR1 is SGHRS and CDR2 YFSETQ. The V gene end was trimmed by 5 bases and the J gene end by 1 base; junction bases not matched to a gene: 4. CDR3 size: 14 residues. CDR3 bases: TGCGCCAGCAGAACGACAGGGGCCCAAGAGACCCAGTACTTC. Encoded protein: CASRTTGAQETQYF.

The V call is TRBV5-6, the J call TRBJ2-1; no reliable D call. The ends were cut back, 5 bases at V and 0 bases at J, with 18 bases in the middle. There are 17 residues in the CDR3. The germline gives CDR1 SGHDT, CDR2 YYEEEE. CDR3 in DNA: TGTGCCAGCAGTATAGTTGCCAGTTTTAGCTCCTACAATGAGCAGTTCTTC. It is translated as CASSIVASFSSYNEQFF.

This clone showed up just once. CDR3 in amino acids: CASSKVVGPLQNTEAFF. The CDR3 nucleotides are TGTGCCAGCAGCAAAGTCGTGGGGCCCCTTCAGAACACTGAAGCTTTCTTT. The rearrangement uses TRBV21-1 and TRBJ1-1; the DNA was not used to check the table's D call, TRBD1. TRBV21-1 is given as a pseudogene. The CDR3 runs to 17 residues.

CDR3 nucleotide sequence: TGTGCCAGTAGTAATAGGGGATTCGCTGAAGCTTTCTTT. Amino acid sequence: CASSNRGFAEAFF. The rearrangement uses TRBV19 and TRBJ1-1; maybe TRBD1 (5 bases). V gave up 4 bases and J gave up 6 bases, with 12 bases separating them. This CDR3 is built from 13 residues. CDR1 and CDR2 from the germline V gene are LNHDA and SQIVND (reference sequence).

The genes are TRBV7-3 and TRBJ2-2, with TRBD2 matching 13 bases. The CDR3 has 17 residues. Losses at the gene ends were 4 bases for V and 9 bases for J; bases not matched to a gene: 11. Germline V gene data show CDR1 as SGHTA and CDR2 as FQGTGA. CDR3: CASSSSGTSGIGRELFF. CDR3 nucleotide sequence: TGTGCCAGCAGCTCCTCCGGGACTAGCGGGATAGGCCGGGAGCTGTTTTTT.

This chain joins TRBV7-9 and TRBJ1-2; 9 bases map to TRBD1. Germline V gene sequence: CDR1 SEHNR, CDR2 FQNEAQ (reference sequence). The CDR3 contains 15 residues. V lost 4 bases to trimming and J lost 5 bases; unmatched junction nucleotides: 8. CDR3 region: CASSSPGQGLYGYTF. CDR3 nucleotides: TGTGCCAGCAGCTCGCCGGGACAGGGACTATATGGCTACACCTTC.

The chain couples TRBV11-2 to TRBJ2-1, with 7 positions matching TRBD2. Losses at the gene ends were 3 bases for V and 10 bases for J; bases not matched to a gene: 9. Germline assignment: CDR1 SGHAT and CDR2 FQNNGV. The length of the CDR3 is 14 residues. The CDR3 bases are TGTGCCAGCAGCTTGTCGGTAACGGGACTAGAGCAGTTCTTC. This sequence encodes CASSLSVTGLEQFF.

The rearrangement uses TRBV7-2 and TRBJ2-7, with D perhaps assigned TRBD1 or TRBD2 (7 bases each). Trimming pared 11 bases from V and 2 bases from J, leaving 22 bases between. Germline V gene sequence: CDR1 SGHTA, CDR2 FQGNSA. This CDR3 has 15 amino acids. CDR3 residues: CALLRDREGPYEQYF. The CDR3 coding sequence is TGTGCCCTCCTAAGAGACAGGGAGGGCCCCTACGAGCAGTACTTC.

The J gene is TRBJ2-7, the V gene TRBV9; D is unresolved. Trimming took 4 bases from V and 3 from J, leaving 17 bases between them. The CDR3 runs to 15 residues. Germline V gene lookup returns CDR1 SGDLS and CDR2 YYNGEE. The CDR3 nucleotides are TGTGCCAGCAGCCCCACGCCGGGCACGAACTACGAGCAGTACTTC. Residues: CASSPTPGTNYEQYF.

The chain is built from TRBV28 and TRBJ2-7; possible D gene TRBD2, 5 bases. V lost 5 bases to trimming and J lost 2 bases, with 22 bases between them. Germline CDR1 reads MDHEN; CDR2 reads SYDVKM. CDR3 length: 17 amino acids. The CDR3 region has the DNA TGTGCCAGCAGTACTATCCTGACTACGTGGGTTGCCTACGAGCAGTACTTC. Its translation: CASSTILTTWVAYEQYF.

This rearrangement joins TRBV10-3 to TRBJ2-1; 8 bases are shared with TRBD1. This CDR3 region has 16 residues. The V gene end was trimmed by 7 bases and the J gene end by 0 bases; junction bases not matched to a gene: 8. Looked up from germline, CDR1 is ENHRY and CDR2 is SYGVKD. The CDR3 bases are TGTGCCATCACCCCAGGGGGCTTGAGCTCCTACAATGAGCAGTTCTTC. This codes for CAITPGGLSSYNEQFF.

This chain links TRBV28 with TRBJ2-2; D call uncertain. The CDR3 extends over 14 amino acids. Trimming shortened V by 5 bases and J by 1 base, and 8 bases separated the two germline ends. Germline CDR1 MDHEN, CDR2 SYDVKM. CDR3 sequence (DNA): TGTGCCAGCAGTATCGGACGGAACACCGGGGAGCTGTTTTTT. Translated: CASSIGRNTGELFF.

The chain has TRBV7-3 and TRBJ2-6; D uncertain. V lost 5 bases, J lost 2 bases, and 10 bases lay in between. The CDR3 contains 15 residues. Germline CDR1 SGHTA, CDR2 FQGTGA. The CDR3 reads CASSLNPPGANVLTF. CDR3 bases: TGTGCCAGCAGCCTCAATCCCCCTGGGGCCAACGTCCTGACTTTC.